One T cell receptor beta chain is described in this entry. Its specificity is unknown. This entry is derived from a study of a mutant IDH1 vaccine in newly diagnosed glioma. Profiling relied on immunoSEQ multiplex PCR, and the TCRdb table lists in-frame clones only, not all of them. The sample has about 25,000 clones, about 70% seen once. Germline CDR1 and CDR2: LGHNA and YSLEER. This CDR3 comprises 16 residues. V lost 2 bases to trimming and J lost 0 bases, with 11 bases between them. Time point indicated: week 11, during vaccination. It was 300 ug of mutant IDH1 20-mer peptide that made up each vaccine dose, given with topical imiquimod.

This TCR derives from a man aged 18 to 29 with glioma. Some clones in this sample may be carry-over from other donors' samples. The sample was peripheral blood mononuclear cells (PBMCs), taken from a glioma patient whose treatment included an IDH1 peptide vaccine. V and J are TRBV4-3 and TRBJ2-1; D is possibly TRBD1 (6 bases). The CDR3 DNA reads as TGCGCCAGCAGCCAAATGACAGGAGGCTCCTACAATGAGCAGTTCTTC. This sequence encodes CASSQMTGGSYNEQFF.